These T cell receptor beta chains were read from a single sample in a study of blood T cell repertoires in COVID-19. Libraries were prepared by immunoSEQ multiplex PCR; TCRdb keeps only in-frame clonotypes and omits some of them. The top ten clones hold more than 1.5% of a sample with about 280,000 clones, approximately 89% of them seen once. Specimen: PBMCs or T cells enriched from blood (not recorded which). These receptors were collected from a woman aged 55 to 70 who had recovered from COVID-19. CDR3s include the opening cysteine and the closing phenylalanine or tryptophan. A D gene is named only where the DNA matches it firmly. Expanded clones get a size class; other rows say once, few or many, or leave the size out.

abundance,d_gene,v_gene,j_gene,CDR3nt,CDR3aa
-,TRBD1,TRBV28,TRBJ1-1,TGTGCCAGCAGCTCCCCAGGACAGGTCACTGAAGCTTTCTTT,CASSSPGQVTEAFF
-,-,TRBV13,TRBJ1-5,TGTGCCAGCAGCTTAGGCGGCAGGGGTTATCAGCCCCAGCATTTT,CASSLGGRGYQPQHF
-,-,TRBV27,TRBJ2-7,TGTGCCAGCCAGGTTAACGAGCAGTACTTC,CASQVNEQYF
-,-,TRBV7-2,TRBJ1-1,TGTGCCAGCAGCCCCCTAGGCGGGGGAACTGAAGCTTTCTTT,CASSPLGGGTEAFF
-,-,TRBV7-3,TRBJ1-1,TGTGCCAGCAGCCGACAGTCAAACACTGAAGCTTTCTTT,CASSRQSNTEAFF
-,TRBD1,TRBV19,TRBJ1-1,TGTGCCAGCAGGGACAGGAGCCCTGAAGCTTTCTTT,CASRDRSPEAFF
-,TRBD1,TRBV30,TRBJ1-6,TGTGCCTGGGGGACAGGGTTCTCACCCCTCCACTTT,CAWGTGFSPLHF
-,TRBD2,TRBV7-3,TRBJ2-2,TGTGCCAGCAGCTATAGCGGGGGCACCGGGGAGCTGTTTTTT,CASSYSGGTGELFF
-,-,TRBV30,TRBJ1-3,TGTGCCTGGAGTTTTGCAGACAGAAACACCATATATTTT,CAWSFADRNTIYF
-,TRBD1,TRBV18,TRBJ2-7,TGTGCCAGCTCACCACAGGGGGCTACCGAGCAGTACTTC,CASSPQGATEQYF
-,-,TRBV27,TRBJ1-1,TGTGCCAGCAGCCTGGAGTCGGGCACTGAAGCTTTCTTT,CASSLESGTEAFF
few,-,TRBV9,TRBJ1-4,TGTGCCAGCGCGTCGGGGAGGGATTCTGAAAAACTGTTTTTT,CASASGRDSEKLFF
-,TRBD2,TRBV11-3,TRBJ2-3,TGTGCCAGCAGCCACTCAGCTCGGGGGGGCACAGATACGCAGTATTTT,CASSHSARGGTDTQYF
-,TRBD1,TRBV18,TRBJ1-1,TGTGCCAGCTCATGGGGACAGACGAACACTGAAGCTTTCTTT,CASSWGQTNTEAFF
-,TRBD1,TRBV27,TRBJ1-6,TGTGCCAGCAGCTACAGGGGAAGCTATAATTCACCCCTCCACTTT,CASSYRGSYNSPLHF
-,TRBD2,TRBV5-1,TRBJ2-3,TGCGCCAGCAGCTCACGGGGGGGCCTTTCAGATACGCAGTATTTT,CASSSRGGLSDTQYF
-,-,TRBV6-1,TRBJ2-2,TGTGCCAGCAGTGAAGAGGGCTGGGGAGCGAACACCGGGGAGCTGTTTTTT,CASSEEGWGANTGELFF